This TCR beta chain was sequenced for a study of shared clonotypes between healthy human individuals. As concerns this clone: Its antigen is as yet unknown.

Study findings and constraints: The authors sampled blood alone, and tissue repertoires likely differ. Clonotypes that were shared across a handful of donors made up around 5.5% of naive CD4 clonotypes.

Using immunoSEQ multiplex PCR, the repertoire was profiled, and TCRdb retains in-frame clones only, with some absent. The sample has millions of clones; about 95% are singletons. Naive-designated CD8 cells lacked CD45RO, were positively enriched for CCR7, and omitted terminally differentiated effector memory CD45RA+ cells. The CDR3 is 16 amino acids. The trim removed 0 bases at V and 2 bases at J, leaving 5 bases unmatched. From germline, CDR1 is SGHRS and CDR2 YFSETQ. Sequenced input: naive CD8+ T cells sorted from blood. The chain links TRBV5-1 to TRBJ2-3, with 8 bases lining up with TRBD2. The receptor comes from a man aged 18 to 30 in good health. CDR3 amino acids: CASSLEAGLVTDTQYF. For the CDR3, the DNA is TGCGCCAGCAGCTTGGAGGCGGGACTAGTCACAGATACGCAGTATTTT.